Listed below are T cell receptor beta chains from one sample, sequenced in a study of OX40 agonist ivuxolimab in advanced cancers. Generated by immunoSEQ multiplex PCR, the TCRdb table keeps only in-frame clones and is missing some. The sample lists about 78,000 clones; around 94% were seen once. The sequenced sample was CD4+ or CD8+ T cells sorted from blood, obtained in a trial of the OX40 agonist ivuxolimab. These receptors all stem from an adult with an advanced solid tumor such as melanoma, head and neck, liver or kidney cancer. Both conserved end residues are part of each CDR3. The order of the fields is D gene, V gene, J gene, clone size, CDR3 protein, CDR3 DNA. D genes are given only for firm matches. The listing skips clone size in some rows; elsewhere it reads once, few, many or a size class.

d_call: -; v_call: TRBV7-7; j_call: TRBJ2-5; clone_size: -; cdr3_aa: CASSLRGGGLFETQYF; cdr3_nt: TGTGCTAGCAGCTTAAGGGGCGGAGGTTTGTTCGAGACCCAGTACTTC
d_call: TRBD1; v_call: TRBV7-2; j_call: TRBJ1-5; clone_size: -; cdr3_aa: CASSLAKGTGYNQPQHF; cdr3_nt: TGTGCCAGCAGCTTAGCCAAGGGGACAGGGTATAATCAGCCCCAGCATTTT
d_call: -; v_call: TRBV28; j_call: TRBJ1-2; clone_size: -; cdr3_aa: CASGDIRLLSLDGYTF; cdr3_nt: TGTGCCAGCGGGGACATCCGCCTTCTGAGCTTAGACGGCTACACCTTC
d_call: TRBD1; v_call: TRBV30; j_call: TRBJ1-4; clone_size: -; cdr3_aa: CAWSVGQNNEKLFF; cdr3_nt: TGTGCCTGGAGTGTGGGACAGAACAATGAAAAACTGTTTTTT
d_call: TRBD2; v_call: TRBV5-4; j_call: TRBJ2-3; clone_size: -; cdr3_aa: CASSPTSGGIRAQYF; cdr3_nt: TGTGCCAGCAGCCCCACTAGCGGGGGCATCCGAGCGCAGTATTTT
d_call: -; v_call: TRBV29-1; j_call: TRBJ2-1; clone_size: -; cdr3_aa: CSAGGQLTSSYNEQFF; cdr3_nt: TGCAGCGCCGGAGGCCAACTAACTAGCTCCTACAATGAGCAGTTCTTC
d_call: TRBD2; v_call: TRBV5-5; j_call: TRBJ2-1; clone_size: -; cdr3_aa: CASSSTPVAGDYNEQFF; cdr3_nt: TGTGCCAGCAGCTCGACCCCAGTAGCGGGGGATTACAATGAGCAGTTCTTC
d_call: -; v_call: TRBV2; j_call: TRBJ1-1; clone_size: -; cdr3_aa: CASSVAGNTEAFF; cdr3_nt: TGTGCCAGCAGTGTCGCAGGGAACACTGAAGCTTTCTTT
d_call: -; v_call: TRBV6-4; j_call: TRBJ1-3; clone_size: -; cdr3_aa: CASSEVGGTGNTIYF; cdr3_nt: TGTGCCAGCAGTGAAGTCGGGGGAACTGGAAACACCATATATTTT
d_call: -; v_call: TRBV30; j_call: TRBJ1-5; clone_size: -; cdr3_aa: CAWSVLGNQPQHF; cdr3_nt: TGTGCCTGGAGTGTACTCGGGAATCAGCCCCAGCATTTT
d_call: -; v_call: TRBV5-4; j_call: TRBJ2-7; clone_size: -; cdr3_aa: CASSLAIADYPNF; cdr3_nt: TGTGCCAGCAGCTTGGCGATAGCGGACTATCCGAACTTC
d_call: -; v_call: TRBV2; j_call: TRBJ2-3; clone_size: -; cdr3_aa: CAAQDGTSRTDTQYF; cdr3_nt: TGTGCCGCCCAGGATGGCACTAGTCGCACAGATACGCAGTATTTT
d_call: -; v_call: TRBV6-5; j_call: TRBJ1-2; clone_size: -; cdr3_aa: CASSFSDVSANYGYTF; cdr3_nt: TGTGCCAGCAGTTTCTCCGACGTATCAGCTAACTATGGCTACACCTTC
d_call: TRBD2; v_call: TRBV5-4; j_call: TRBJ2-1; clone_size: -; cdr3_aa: CASSLAASSGSSYNEQFF; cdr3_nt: TGTGCCAGCAGCTTGGCGGCGTCTAGCGGGAGCTCCTACAATGAGCAGTTCTTC
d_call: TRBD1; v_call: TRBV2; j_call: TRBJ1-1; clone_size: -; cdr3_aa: CASSERDRGTEAFF; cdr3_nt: TGTGCCAGCAGTGAACGGGACAGGGGAACTGAAGCTTTCTTT
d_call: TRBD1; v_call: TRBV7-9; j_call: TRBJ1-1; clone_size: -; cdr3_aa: CASSSTGPTEAFF; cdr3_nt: TGTGCCAGCAGCTCGACAGGGCCCACTGAAGCTTTCTTT
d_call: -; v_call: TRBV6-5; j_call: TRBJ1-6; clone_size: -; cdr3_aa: CASSYQGHNSPLHF; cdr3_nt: TGTGCCAGCAGTTACCAGGGGCATAATTCACCCCTCCACTTT
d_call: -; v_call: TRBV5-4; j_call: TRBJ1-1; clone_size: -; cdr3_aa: CASSLGRRNTEAFF; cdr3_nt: TGTGCCAGCAGCTTGGGACGGCGGAACACTGAAGCTTTCTTT
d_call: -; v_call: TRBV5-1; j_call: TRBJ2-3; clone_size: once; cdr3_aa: CASSLARGARTDTQYF; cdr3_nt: TGCGCCAGCAGCTTGGCTCGGGGGGCCCGCACAGATACGCAGTATTTT
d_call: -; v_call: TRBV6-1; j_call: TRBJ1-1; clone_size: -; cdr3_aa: CASSDPIEGGRTEAFF; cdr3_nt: TGTGCCAGCAGTGACCCGATCGAGGGGGGCAGGACTGAAGCTTTCTTT
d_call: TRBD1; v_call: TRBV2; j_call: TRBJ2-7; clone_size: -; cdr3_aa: CASRGTGTGGGEQYF; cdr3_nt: TGTGCCAGCAGGGGTACCGGGACAGGCGGCGGCGAGCAGTACTTC
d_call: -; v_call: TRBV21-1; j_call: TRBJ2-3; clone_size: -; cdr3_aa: CASSPPYQTSTDTQYF; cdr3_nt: TGTGCCAGCAGCCCCCCGTACCAAACTAGCACAGATACGCAGTATTTT
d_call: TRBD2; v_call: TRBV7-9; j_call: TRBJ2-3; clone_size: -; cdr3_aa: CASSFGGAADTQYF; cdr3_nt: TGTGCCAGCAGCTTCGGGGGGGCCGCAGATACGCAGTATTTT
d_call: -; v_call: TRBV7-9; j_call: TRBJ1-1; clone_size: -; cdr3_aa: CASTNWGNMNTEAFF; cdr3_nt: TGTGCCAGCACCAACTGGGGGAATATGAACACTGAAGCTTTCTTT
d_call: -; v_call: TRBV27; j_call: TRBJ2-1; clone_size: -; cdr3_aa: CASKELVNYNEQFF; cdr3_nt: TGTGCCAGCAAAGAACTAGTGAACTACAATGAGCAGTTCTTC
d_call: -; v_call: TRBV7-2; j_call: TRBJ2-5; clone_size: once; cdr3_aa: CASSFRGIQETQYF; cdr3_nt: TGTGCCAGCAGCTTCAGGGGTATCCAAGAGACCCAGTACTTC
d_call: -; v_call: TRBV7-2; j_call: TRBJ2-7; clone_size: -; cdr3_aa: CASSLFPGTHEQYF; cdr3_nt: TGTGCCAGCAGCTTGTTTCCCGGGACCCACGAGCAGTACTTC
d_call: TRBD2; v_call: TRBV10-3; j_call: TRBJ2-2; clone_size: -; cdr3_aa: CAITGTSGTSNTGELFF; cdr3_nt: TGTGCCATCACCGGGACTAGCGGTACTTCGAACACCGGGGAGCTGTTTTTT
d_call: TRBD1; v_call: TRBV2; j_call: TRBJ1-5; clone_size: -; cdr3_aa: CASLGQPNQPQHF; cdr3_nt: TGTGCCAGCCTGGGACAGCCTAATCAGCCCCAGCATTTT
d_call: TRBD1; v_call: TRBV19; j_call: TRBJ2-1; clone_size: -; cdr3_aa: CASSIGQGSYNEQFF; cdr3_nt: TGTGCCAGTAGTATAGGACAGGGGTCTTACAATGAGCAGTTCTTC
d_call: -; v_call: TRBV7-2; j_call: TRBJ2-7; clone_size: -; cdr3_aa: CASSTPSYEQYF; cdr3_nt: TGTGCCAGCAGCACTCCCAGCTACGAGCAGTACTTC
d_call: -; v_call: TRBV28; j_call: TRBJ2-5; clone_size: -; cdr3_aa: CASRRSQETQYF; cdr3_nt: TGTGCCAGCCGCAGGTCACAAGAGACCCAGTACTTC
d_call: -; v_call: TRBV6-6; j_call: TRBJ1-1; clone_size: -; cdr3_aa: CASMGAAGETEAFF; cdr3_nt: TGTGCCAGCATGGGGGCGGCGGGCGAGACTGAAGCTTTCTTT
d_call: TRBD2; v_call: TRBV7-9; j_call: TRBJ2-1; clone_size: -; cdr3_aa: CASSLATSGRREFF; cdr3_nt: TGTGCCAGCAGCTTAGCGACTAGCGGGAGACGAGAGTTCTTC
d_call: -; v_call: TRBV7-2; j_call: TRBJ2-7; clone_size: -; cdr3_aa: CASSPRGLSSYEQYF; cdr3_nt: TGTGCCAGCAGCCCCCGGGGCTTAAGCTCCTACGAGCAGTACTTC
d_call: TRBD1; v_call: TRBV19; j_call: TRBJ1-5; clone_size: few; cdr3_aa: CASSITGDNQPQHF; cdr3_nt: TGTGCCAGTAGTATCACAGGGGATAATCAGCCCCAGCATTTT
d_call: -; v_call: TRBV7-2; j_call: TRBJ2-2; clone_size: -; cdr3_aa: CASSLGQAHTGELFF; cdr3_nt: TGTGCCAGCAGCTTAGGACAGGCTCACACCGGGGAGCTGTTTTTT
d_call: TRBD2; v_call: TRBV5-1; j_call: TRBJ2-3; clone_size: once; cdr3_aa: CASSVLGTSGSFPDTQYF; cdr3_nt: TGCGCCAGCAGCGTACTGGGGACTAGCGGGAGTTTCCCAGATACGCAGTATTTT
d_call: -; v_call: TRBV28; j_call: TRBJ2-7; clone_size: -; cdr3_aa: CASSPGARLDEQYF; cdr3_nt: TGTGCCAGCAGCCCGGGGGCCCGTCTGGACGAGCAGTACTTC
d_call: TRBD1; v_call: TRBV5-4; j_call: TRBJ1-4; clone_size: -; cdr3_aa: CASSGTGQGDGYEKLFF; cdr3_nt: TGTGCCAGCAGCGGTACGGGACAGGGAGATGGGTATGAAAAACTGTTTTTT
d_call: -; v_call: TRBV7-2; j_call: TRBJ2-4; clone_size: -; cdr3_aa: CASSFNWGEEDIQYF; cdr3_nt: TGTGCCAGCAGCTTTAACTGGGGAGAGGAGGACATTCAGTACTTC
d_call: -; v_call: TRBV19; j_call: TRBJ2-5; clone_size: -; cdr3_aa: CASSMLTGDYQETQYF; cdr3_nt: TGTGCCAGTAGTATGCTCACAGGGGACTATCAAGAGACCCAGTACTTC
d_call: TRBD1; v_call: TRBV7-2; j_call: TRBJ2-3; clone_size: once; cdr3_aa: CASSNGQVGITDTQYF; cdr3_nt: TGTGCCAGCAGCAACGGACAGGTTGGGATCACAGATACGCAGTATTTT
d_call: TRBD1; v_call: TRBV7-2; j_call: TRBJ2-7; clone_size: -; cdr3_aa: CASSSTDRKNREQYF; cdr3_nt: TGTGCCAGCAGCTCGACGGACAGGAAAAACCGCGAGCAGTACTTC
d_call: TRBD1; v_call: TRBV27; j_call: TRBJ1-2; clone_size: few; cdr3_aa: CASSLKFTGGNGYTF; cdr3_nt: TGTGCCAGCAGTCTTAAATTCACAGGGGGCAATGGCTACACCTTC
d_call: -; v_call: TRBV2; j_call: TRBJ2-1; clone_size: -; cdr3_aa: CASSSRGAGIEQFF; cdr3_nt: TGTGCCAGCAGCTCACGCGGGGCGGGGATTGAGCAGTTCTTC
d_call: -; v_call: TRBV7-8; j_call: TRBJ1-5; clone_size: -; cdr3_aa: CASSLAPHRGNQPQHF; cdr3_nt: TGTGCCAGCAGCTTAGCCCCCCACAGAGGCAATCAGCCCCAGCATTTT
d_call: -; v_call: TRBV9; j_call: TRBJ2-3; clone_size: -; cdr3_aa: CASGRFGLSSTDTQYF; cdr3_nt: TGTGCCAGCGGGCGTTTCGGGTTATCTAGCACAGATACGCAGTATTTT
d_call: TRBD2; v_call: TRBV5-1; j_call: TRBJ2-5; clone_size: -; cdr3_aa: CASSLSGGLAGVAYLYF; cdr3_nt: TGCGCCAGCAGCTTAAGCGGGGGACTAGCGGGGGTGGCCTACCTTTACTTC
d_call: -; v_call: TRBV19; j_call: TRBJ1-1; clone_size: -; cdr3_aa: CASTYRGLGNTEAFF; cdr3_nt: TGTGCCAGTACTTACCGGGGGTTAGGGAACACTGAAGCTTTCTTT
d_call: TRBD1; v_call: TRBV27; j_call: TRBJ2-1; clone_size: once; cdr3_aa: CASSLRDRDDNEQFF; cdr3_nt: TGTGCCAGCAGTCTCCGGGACAGGGACGACAATGAGCAGTTCTTC
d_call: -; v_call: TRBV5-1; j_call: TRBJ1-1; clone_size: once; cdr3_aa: CASRYGGDWNTEAFF; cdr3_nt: TGCGCCAGCAGATATGGGGGCGACTGGAACACTGAAGCTTTCTTT
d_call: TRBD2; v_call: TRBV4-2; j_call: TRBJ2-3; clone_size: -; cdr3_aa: CASSLGTSGSLGTDTQYF; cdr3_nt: TGTGCCAGCAGCCTAGGGACTAGCGGGAGTTTAGGCACAGATACGCAGTATTTT